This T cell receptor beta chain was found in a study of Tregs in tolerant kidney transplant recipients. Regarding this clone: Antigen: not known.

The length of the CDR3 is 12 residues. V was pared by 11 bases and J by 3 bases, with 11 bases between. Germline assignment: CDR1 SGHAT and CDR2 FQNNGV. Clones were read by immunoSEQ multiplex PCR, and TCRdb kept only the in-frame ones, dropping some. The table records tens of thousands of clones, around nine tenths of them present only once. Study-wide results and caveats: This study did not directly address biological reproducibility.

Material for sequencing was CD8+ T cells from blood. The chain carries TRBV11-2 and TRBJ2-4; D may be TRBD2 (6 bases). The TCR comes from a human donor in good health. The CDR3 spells CACRGSKNIQYF. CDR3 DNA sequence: TGTGCCTGTCGGGGGAGCAAAAACATTCAGTACTTC. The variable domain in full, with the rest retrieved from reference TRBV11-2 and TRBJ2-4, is EAGVAQSPRYKIIEKRQSVAFWCNPISGHATLYWYQQILGQGPKLLIQFQNNGVVDDSQLPKDRFSAERLKGVDSTLKIQPAKLEDSAVYLCACRGSKNIQYFGAGTRLSVL.